A single sample gave rise to the 21 T cell receptor beta chains below, sequenced in a study of cytomegalovirus exposure and HLA in healthy donors. PCR amplification relied on 60 Vbeta primers (plus 13 Jbeta primers). Libraries were prepared by immunoSEQ multiplex PCR; TCRdb keeps only in-frame clonotypes and omits some of them. Of under 150,000 clones listed, about 79% are singletons. What was sequenced was PBMCs. These receptors all stem from a female donor in good health and CMV-seropositive.

CDR3 sequence: CASSLGRGARYEQYF. DNA for the CDR3: TGTGCCAGCAGCTTGGGTCGGGGGGCGCGGTACGAGCAGTACTTC. The V gene is TRBV5-4, the J gene TRBJ2-7, with a weak D call TRBD2 (7 bases). From germline, CDR1 is SGHNT and CDR2 YYREEE (reference sequence). The ends were cut back, 0 bases at V and 4 bases at J, with 14 bases in the middle. The CDR3 length is 15 residues.

This clone appeared a few times. This sequence joins TRBV7-9 and TRBJ1-1; 8 bases line up with TRBD1. With V trimmed by 4 bases and J by 11 bases, 9 bases remained unmatched. Germline loops: CDR1 SEHNR, CDR2 FQNEAQ (reference sequence). The CDR3 spans 13 residues. CDR3 coding DNA: TGTGCCAGCAGCTCAAGGACAGGGTCCGGGGCTTTCTTT. Protein sequence: CASSSRTGSGAFF.

The DNA for the CDR3 is TGTGCCAGCAGTCCGAGTGCGGGATACAGGGGAACGGGCTACACCTTC. As protein: CASSPSAGYRGTGYTF. The V and J genes are TRBV2 and TRBJ1-2, with 7 bases matching TRBD1. The CDR3 has 16 residues. The V gene's germline CDR1 is SNHLY and CDR2 FYNNEI. Trimming removed 5 bases from V and 8 bases from J; junction bases left unmatched: 17.

V usage is TRBV7-2 and J usage is TRBJ2-3; TRBD1 agrees at 10 bases. The CDR3 has 15 amino acids. V lost 3 bases, J lost 4 bases, and 4 bases stayed unmatched. Germline V gene sequence: CDR1 SGHTA, CDR2 FQGNSA. CDR3 in amino acids: CASSLTGGLSDTQYF. CDR3 nucleotides: TGTGCCAGCAGCTTGACAGGGGGCTTGTCAGATACGCAGTATTTT.

This chain joins TRBV14 and TRBJ1-1; D is perhaps TRBD1 (5 bases). The germline CDR1 and CDR2 sequences are SGHDN and FVKESK. V was trimmed by 4 bases and J by 0 bases, leaving 12 bases between them. This CDR3 region has 15 residues. The CDR3 bases are TGTGCCAGCAGCCTCGCAGGGTTGATGAACACTGAAGCTTTCTTT. Protein sequence: CASSLAGLMNTEAFF.

The rearrangement uses TRBV7-6 and TRBJ2-2, with a weak D call TRBD1 (6 bases). Germline V lookup: CDR1 SGHVS, CDR2 FNYEAQ. V was clipped by 1 base and J by 0 bases, with 15 bases between them. The CDR3 covers 18 residues. CDR3 region: CASSLVSLDSPNTGELFF. CDR3 coding DNA: TGTGCCAGCAGCTTAGTTTCTCTGGACAGCCCGAACACCGGGGAGCTGTTTTTT.

This clone was detected only a few times. This chain joins TRBV19 and TRBJ1-3, with a tentative D call TRBD1 (5 bases). Trimming removed 6 bases from V and 0 bases from J, with 12 bases in between. The CDR3 extends over 15 amino acids. The germline CDR1 and CDR2 sequences are LNHDA and SQIVND (reference sequence). This CDR3 reads CASRQDTVSGNTIYF. The DNA of the CDR3 is TGTGCCAGTAGACAGGACACCGTCTCTGGAAACACCATATATTTT.

The CDR3: CASGFGRSGQETQYF. Here the CDR3 DNA reads TGTGCTAGTGGTTTCGGCAGAAGCGGGCAAGAGACCCAGTACTTC. The chain is built from TRBV12-5 and TRBJ2-5; a possible D gene is TRBD2 (6 bases). The germline V gene has CDR1 LGHNT and CDR2 FRNRAP. Trimming stripped 3 bases from V and 2 bases from J, with 13 bases between. This CDR3 region has 15 residues.

J is TRBJ2-5 and V is TRBV7-3; 7 bases are shared with TRBD2. CDR1 SGHTA and CDR2 FQGTGA come from the germline V gene. The CDR3 is 13 residues long. J lost 5 bases, V lost 9 bases, and 9 bases had no gene match. The CDR3 sequence: CASSSGETETQYF. DNA of the CDR3: TGTGCCAGTTCCAGCGGGGAGACTGAGACCCAGTACTTC.

CDR3 coding DNA: TGTGCCAGCAGTTACTCACAGGGGGGGTACGAGCAGTACTTC. The encoded protein is CASSYSQGGYEQYF. This sequence joins TRBV6-6 and TRBJ2-7; tentative D call: TRBD1 (8 bases). The V gene lost 0 bases and the J gene lost 4 bases, with 10 bases spanning the gap. The germline CDR1 and CDR2 sequences are MNHNY and SVGAGI (reference sequence). The CDR3 consists of 14 residues.

The chain joins TRBV10-2 to TRBJ1-4; D unresolved. Germline loops: CDR1 WSHSY, CDR2 SAAADI. The ends were cut back, 3 bases at V and 3 bases at J, with 14 bases in the middle. The CDR3 runs to 16 residues. CDR3 coding DNA: TGCGCCAGCAGTGACCAGTATGGAGAAGCTAATGAAAAACTGTTTTTT. Protein product: CASSDQYGEANEKLFF.

The chain employs TRBV30 and TRBJ2-3; 10 nucleotides match TRBD2. The CDR3 has 14 amino acids. The ends lost 0 bases at V and 5 bases at J; junction bases unmatched: 2. The germline V gene has CDR1 GTSNPN and CDR2 SVGIG (reference sequence). CDR3 coding DNA: TGTGCCTGGAGTGTTCTAGCGGGGGTAGATACGCAGTATTTT. It encodes CAWSVLAGVDTQYF.

The chain links TRBV5-1 to TRBJ2-1, with D uncertain. The V end lost 0 bases, the J end lost 3 bases, and 13 bases lay between the germline ends. The CDR3 is 16 residues long. From germline, CDR1 is SGHRS and CDR2 YFSETQ. The CDR3 DNA sequence: TGCGCCAGCAGCTTGGCGGCAGGCAAGGTCTACAATGAGCAGTTCTTC. Amino acids: CASSLAAGKVYNEQFF.

In DNA form, the CDR3 reads TGTGCCAGCAGTTTTATCGGGACTAGCGGGCCCTACGAGCAGTACTTC. Amino acid sequence: CASSFIGTSGPYEQYF. This chain joins TRBV7-2 and TRBJ2-7; TRBD2 agrees at 12 bases. J lost 2 bases, V lost 6 bases, and 8 bases had no gene match. The CDR3 loop spans 16 amino acids. The V gene's germline CDR1 is SGHTA and CDR2 FQGNSA.

This clone showed up just once. The chain links TRBV7-2 to TRBJ2-3; D might be TRBD1 (5 bases). The V end lost 2 bases, the J end lost 4 bases, and 7 bases lay between the germline ends. The germline V gene has CDR1 SGHTA and CDR2 FQGNSA. This CDR3 region has 13 residues. The CDR3 nucleotides read TGTGCCAGCAGCTTACTGGGGCCAGATACGCAGTATTTT. It is translated as CASSLLGPDTQYF.

This chain connects TRBV10-3 to TRBJ2-5, with 10 bases identical to TRBD1. V shed 0 bases and J 5 bases; nucleotides not matched to a gene: 9. The CDR3 totals 17 residues. Germline CDR1 and CDR2: ENHRY and SYGVKD. Here the CDR3 DNA reads TGTGCCATCAGTGAGTCTCGACAGGGGGCTTTAGGGGAGACCCAGTACTTC. It specifies CAISESRQGALGETQYF.

Concerning this clone: The sample has other DNA sequences that encode this CDR3 too. The chain joins TRBV30 to TRBJ1-3; D call uncertain. The V gene's germline CDR1 is GTSNPN and CDR2 SVGIG (reference sequence). Trimming cost V 2 bases and J 4 bases, with 6 bases left between them. There are 12 residues in the CDR3. This CDR3 is CAWSLQGNTIYF. CDR3 DNA sequence: TGTGCCTGGAGTCTTCAGGGAAACACCATATATTTT.

This chain connects TRBV5-4 to TRBJ1-2; no firm D call. Between the trimmed V and J ends, which lost 4 bases and 10 bases, there was a span of 14 bases. This CDR3 has 12 amino acids. Germline loops: CDR1 SGHNT, CDR2 YYREEE (reference sequence). The CDR3 DNA sequence: TGTGCCAGCAGCCTTAATGCGGACTCCTACACCTTC. Its translation is CASSLNADSYTF.

This rearrangement joins TRBV5-1 to TRBJ1-2; perhaps TRBD1 as D (6 bases). CDR1 and CDR2 from the germline V gene are SGHRS and YFSETQ. The V gene lost 1 base and the J gene lost 4 bases, with 11 bases spanning the gap. The CDR3 length is 14 residues. The CDR3 bases are TGCGCCAGCAGCTTGTTGGTGGACAGCTATGGCTACACCTTC. As protein: CASSLLVDSYGYTF.

This clone was counted between two and nine times. The V gene is TRBV4-1, the J gene TRBJ2-1, with 9 bases aligning to TRBD2. This CDR3 is built from 15 residues. Germline V gene data show CDR1 as MGHRA and CDR2 as YSYEKL. J lost 9 bases, V lost 3 bases, and 9 bases had no gene match. Written as DNA, the CDR3 is TGCGCCAGCAGCCACGAAATAGCGGGAGACGGTGAGCAGTTCTTC. Translating it yields CASSHEIAGDGEQFF.

This rearrangement joins TRBV5-1 to TRBJ1-1; D is perhaps TRBD1 (6 bases). The CDR3 is 17 amino acids. With 4 bases removed from V and 1 base from J, the gap between germline ends came to 20 bases. Germline V gene sequence: CDR1 SGHRS, CDR2 YFSETQ. As DNA, the CDR3 is TGCGCCAGCAGCGCAGAGCCACAGGGAAATCCGAACACTGAAGCTTTCTTT. The encoded protein is CASSAEPQGNPNTEAFF.